The present entry profiles one T cell receptor (beta chain) with its context. Authors' data handling: Reference gene primer amplification in the assay estimated nucleated cell counts. Clones were read by immunoSEQ multiplex PCR, and TCRdb kept only the in-frame ones, dropping some. V and J calls plus clone size are reproduced from that table; the DNA served to infer D and trimming. The data hold roughly 400,000 clones, with approximately 90% observed a single time. The record originates from a study of blood T cell repertoires in COVID-19. Study in general: Acute-phase and convalescent COVID-19 samples originated in the United States, Italy and Spain.

This clonotype originated in a woman between 45 and 65 years old who had recovered from COVID-19. Sequences were obtained from PBMCs or T cells enriched from blood (not recorded which).

CDR3 loop: CASSHGQGSPLHF. The CDR3 DNA follows: TGTGCCAGCAGTCATGGACAGGGGTCACCCCTCCACTTT. The chain carries TRBV27 and TRBJ1-6; 9 bases are shared with TRBD1. The CDR3 spans 13 residues. The V gene's germline CDR1 is MNHEY and CDR2 SMNVEV (reference sequence). V was pared by 5 bases and J by 10 bases, with 3 bases of the junction left unmatched.